Below, one T cell receptor beta chain is given with its context. This record belongs to a study of STAT5B mutations in CD4+ large granular lymphocyte leukemia. Looking at the study overall: The CDR3 'QG' motif was associated with a particular HLA allele among healthy donors.

Control samples were healthy donors' buffy coats. The assay was immunoSEQ multiplex PCR, and TCRdb's table has in-frame clones only and misses some. Among some 45,000 clones listed, around 86% were seen once. The sequence was obtained from a human donor in good health. Sequences were obtained from CD4+ T cells from blood buffy coats.

CDR3 in amino acids: CASSSNRVGYEQYF. CDR3 DNA: TGTGCCAGCAGTTCGAACAGGGTCGGGTACGAGCAGTACTTC. The chain recombines TRBV27 with TRBJ2-7; D may be TRBD1 (6 bases). This CDR3 contains 14 residues. From germline, CDR1 is MNHEY and CDR2 SMNVEV (reference sequence). The V end was cut by 4 bases, the J end by 4 bases, with 14 bases between.